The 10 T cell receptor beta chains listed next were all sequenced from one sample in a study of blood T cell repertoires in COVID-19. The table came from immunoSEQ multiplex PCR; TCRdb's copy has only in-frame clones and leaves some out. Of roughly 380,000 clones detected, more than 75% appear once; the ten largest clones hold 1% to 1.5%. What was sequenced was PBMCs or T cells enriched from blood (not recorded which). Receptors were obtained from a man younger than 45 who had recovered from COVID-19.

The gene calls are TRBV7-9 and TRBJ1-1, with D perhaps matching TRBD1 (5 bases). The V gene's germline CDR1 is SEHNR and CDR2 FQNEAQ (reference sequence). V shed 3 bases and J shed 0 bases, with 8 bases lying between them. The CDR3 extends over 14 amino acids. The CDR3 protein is CASSFKGLNTEAFF. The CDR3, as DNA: TGTGCCAGCAGCTTCAAGGGGCTGAACACTGAAGCTTTCTTT.

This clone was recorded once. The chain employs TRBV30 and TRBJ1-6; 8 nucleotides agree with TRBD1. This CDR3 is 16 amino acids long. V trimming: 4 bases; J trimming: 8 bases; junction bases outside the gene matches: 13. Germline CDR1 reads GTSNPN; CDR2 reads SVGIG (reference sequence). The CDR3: CAWNPTRTGKDSPLHF. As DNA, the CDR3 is TGTGCCTGGAACCCAACCAGGACAGGGAAGGATTCACCCCTCCACTTT.

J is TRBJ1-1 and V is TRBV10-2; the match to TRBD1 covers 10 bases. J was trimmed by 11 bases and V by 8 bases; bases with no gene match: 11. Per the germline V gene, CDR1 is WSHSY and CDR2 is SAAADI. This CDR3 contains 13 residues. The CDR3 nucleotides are TGCGCCAGCTCCCCAGACAGGGGGCTCGGCGCTTTCTTT. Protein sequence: CASSPDRGLGAFF.

The CDR3 DNA reads as TGTGCCAGCAGTTTAGACGCGGGTTCACCCCTCCACTTT. It translates to CASSLDAGSPLHF. The V gene is TRBV12-3 or TRBV12-4, the J gene TRBJ1-6; no clear D gene. V was cut by 1 base and J by 9 bases, with 7 bases left in between. The CDR3 covers 13 residues.

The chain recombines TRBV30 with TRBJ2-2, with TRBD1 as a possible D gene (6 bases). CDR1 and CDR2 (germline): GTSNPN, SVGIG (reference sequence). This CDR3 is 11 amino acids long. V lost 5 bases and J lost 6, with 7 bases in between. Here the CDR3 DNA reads TGTGCCTGGGCAGGGGCCGGGGAGCTGTTTTTT. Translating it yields CAWAGAGELFF.

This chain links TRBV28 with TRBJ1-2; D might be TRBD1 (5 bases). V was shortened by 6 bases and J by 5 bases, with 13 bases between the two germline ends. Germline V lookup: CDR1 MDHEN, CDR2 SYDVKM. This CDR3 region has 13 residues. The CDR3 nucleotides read TGTGCCAGCAGACTAACAGGAGTATATGGCTACACCTTC. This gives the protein CASRLTGVYGYTF.

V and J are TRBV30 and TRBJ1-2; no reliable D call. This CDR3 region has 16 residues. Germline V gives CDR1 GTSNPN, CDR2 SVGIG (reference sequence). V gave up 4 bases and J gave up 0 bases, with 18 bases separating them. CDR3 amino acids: CAWKGGLGLTNYGYTF. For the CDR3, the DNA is TGTGCCTGGAAAGGAGGACTAGGGCTAACTAACTATGGCTACACCTTC.

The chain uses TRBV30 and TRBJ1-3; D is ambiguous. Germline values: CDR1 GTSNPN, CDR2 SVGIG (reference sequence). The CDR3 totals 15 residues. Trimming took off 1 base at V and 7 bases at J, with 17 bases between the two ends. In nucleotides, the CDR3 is TGTGCCTGGAGTGCCACAGAACCTCGAATCAACACCATATATTTT. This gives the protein CAWSATEPRINTIYF.

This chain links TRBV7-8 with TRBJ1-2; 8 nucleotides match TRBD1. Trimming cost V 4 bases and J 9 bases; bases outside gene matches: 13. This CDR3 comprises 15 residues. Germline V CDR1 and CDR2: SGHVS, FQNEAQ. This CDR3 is CASSYLTGVGLSYTF. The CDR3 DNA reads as TGTGCCAGCAGCTACCTGACAGGGGTCGGTCTAAGCTACACCTTC.

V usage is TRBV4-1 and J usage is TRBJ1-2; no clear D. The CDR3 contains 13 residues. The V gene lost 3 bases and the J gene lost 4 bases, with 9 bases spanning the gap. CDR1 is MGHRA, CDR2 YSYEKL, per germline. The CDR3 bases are TGCGCCAGCAGCCACGAAATTAGCTATGGCTACACCTTC. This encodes CASSHEISYGYTF.